Listed below are T cell receptor beta chains from one sample, sequenced in a study of blood T cell dynamics during melanoma immunotherapy. Method: immunoSEQ multiplex PCR; TCRdb's copy keeps in-frame clones and lacks some. The sample has a few thousand clones, roughly 86% seen once. Specimen: blood, collected from a patient treated with checkpoint blockade. Receptor source: a human donor with melanoma. Both conserved end residues are part of each CDR3. A D gene is named only where the DNA matches it firmly. Some rows mark clone size as missing; the rest say once, few, many or name a class of expanded clone.

cdr3_length	v_call	j_call	clone_size	d_call	cdr3_nt	cdr3_aa
24	TRBV12-2	TRBJ2-7	NA	NA	TGTGCAAGTCGCTTAGAGCGACTAGCGGGAGAGACTTACGCGAAACGTTGCAGGTCCTACGAGCAGTACTTC	CASRLERLAGETYAKRCRSYEQYF
15	TRBV5-5	TRBJ2-2	NA	NA	TGTGCCAGCAGCTTGACAGGGACGAACACCGGGGAGCTGTTTTTT	CASSLTGTNTGELFF
12	TRBV7-7	TRBJ2-7	few	NA	TGTGCCAGCAGCTTAAACTACTACGAGCAGTACTTC	CASSLNYYEQYF
14	TRBV28	TRBJ2-3	NA	TRBD2	TGTGCCAGCAGGTCAGCGGGACCCGGTGATACGCAGTATTTT	CASRSAGPGDTQYF
15	TRBV5-1	TRBJ2-4	NA	TRBD2	TGCGCCAGCAGCGGGGTGGGGACTAGTGGGGACATTCAGTACTTC	CASSGVGTSGDIQYF
16	TRBV6-5	TRBJ1-3	NA	TRBD1	TGTGCCAGCAGTTACTCTGGGACAGGGGCTGGAAACACCATATATTTT	CASSYSGTGAGNTIYF
14	TRBV28	TRBJ1-5	NA	NA	TGTGCCAGCATCATGGGGAGCGGCAATCAGCCCCAGCATTTT	CASIMGSGNQPQHF
16	TRBV18	TRBJ2-2	once	NA	TGTGCCAGCTCACCGGCGCAGATCGCGAACACCGGGGAGCTGTTTTTT	CASSPAQIANTGELFF
14	TRBV5-1	TRBJ2-7	NA	NA	TGCGCCAGCAGCTCCCCAGGGCAAACCTACGAGCAGTACTTC	CASSSPGQTYEQYF
14	TRBV7-9	TRBJ2-3	NA	NA	TGTGCCAGCAGCCTCTCTAGCGGCACAGATACGCAGTATTTT	CASSLSSGTDTQYF
13	TRBV4-2	TRBJ2-1	NA	TRBD2	TGTGCCAGCAGCTTCGGGACTAGCGCTGAGCAGTTCTTC	CASSFGTSAEQFF
13	TRBV19	TRBJ1-2	NA	NA	TGTGCCAGTAGCACAAACCAGGAATATGGCTACACCTTC	CASSTNQEYGYTF
13	TRBV6-1	TRBJ1-1	few	NA	TGTGCCAGCAGTGATGGGCCAGGGGCGGAAGCTTTCTTT	CASSDGPGAEAFF
14	TRBV7-9	TRBJ2-1	NA	TRBD2	TGTGCCAGCAGCTTAACCGGGGGGATCAATGAGCAGTTCTTC	CASSLTGGINEQFF
15	TRBV6-5	TRBJ1-4	NA	NA	TGTGCCAGCAGTTACTCGCAGGCAACTAATGAAAAACTGTTTTTT	CASSYSQATNEKLFF
16	TRBV4-3	TRBJ1-4	NA	NA	TGCGCCAGCAGCCAAGTGCGGGGGGGAGCTAATGAAAAACTGTTTTTT	CASSQVRGGANEKLFF
14	TRBV14	TRBJ1-1	NA	NA	TGTGCCAGCAGCCCCTCAGGCCGACTGATCGAAGCTTTCTTT	CASSPSGRLIEAFF
15	TRBV4-2	TRBJ2-5	NA	NA	TGTGCCAGCAGCCGCACCCGGAATTCTCAAGAGACCCAGTACTTC	CASSRTRNSQETQYF
14	TRBV5-1	TRBJ2-7	NA	TRBD1	TGCGCCAGCAGCTGGACAGGGGTAGTTAACGAGCAGTACTTC	CASSWTGVVNEQYF
16	TRBV7-2	TRBJ2-2	NA	NA	TGTGCCAGCAGCTTAGGGTTTGCCGGTATTACCGGGGAGCTGTTTTTT	CASSLGFAGITGELFF
13	TRBV7-8	TRBJ2-1	once	TRBD1	TGTGCCAGCAGCCAGGGACAGGTTCGTGAGCAGTTCTTC	CASSQGQVREQFF
18	TRBV4-1	TRBJ2-5	once	TRBD2	TGCGCCAGCAGCCAAGATCGCCCGGGACTAGCGGGAAGAGAGACCCAGTACTTC	CASSQDRPGLAGRETQYF
15	TRBV7-7	TRBJ2-7	NA	TRBD1	TGTGCTAGCAGCCTTAGGACAGGGGGCTTCTACGAGCAGTACTTC	CASSLRTGGFYEQYF
12	TRBV7-9	TRBJ2-7	NA	NA	TGTGCCATCTCGGACGGTCCCGCCGAGCAGTACTTC	CAISDGPAEQYF
17	TRBV11-2	TRBJ1-2	NA	TRBD1	TGTGCCAGCAGCTTAGCACCGACGACAGGGGCCTACTATGGCTACACCTTC	CASSLAPTTGAYYGYTF
14	TRBV10-3	TRBJ2-5	once	TRBD2	TGTGCCATCAGTGACGGACTAGGCGGAGAGACCCAGTACTTC	CAISDGLGGETQYF
15	TRBV5-4	TRBJ1-5	few	TRBD1	TGTGCCAGCAGCCAAACAGGGGAGGGCAATCAGCCCCAGCATTTT	CASSQTGEGNQPQHF
11	TRBV6-5	TRBJ2-7	once	NA	TGTGCCACACTAGCCGAGTACGAGCAGTACTTC	CATLAEYEQYF
14	TRBV5-1	TRBJ2-7	NA	NA	TGCGCCAGCACCTCGGGACAAATCGCCTACGAGCAGTACTTC	CASTSGQIAYEQYF
11	TRBV27	TRBJ2-7	NA	NA	TGTGCCAGCGGGGGGCCCTACGAGCAGTACTTC	CASGGPYEQYF
15	TRBV29-1	TRBJ2-3	NA	NA	TGCAGCGTCGGATCCCAGGAGAGCCGCACAGATACGCAGTATTTT	CSVGSQESRTDTQYF
14	TRBV7-3	TRBJ2-2	once	NA	TGTGCCACGACTGACAGCCCTCACACCGGGGAGCTGTTTTTT	CATTDSPHTGELFF
17	TRBV5-1	TRBJ1-3	NA	TRBD1	TGCGCCAGCAGCTTGGGACAGGGAGGACGTATCGGAAACACCATATATTTT	CASSLGQGGRIGNTIYF
19	TRBV19	TRBJ1-5	NA	NA	TGTGCCAGTAGTATAGGAGGGGCCCGACAGGTTAATAGCAATCAGCCCCAGCATTTT	CASSIGGARQVNSNQPQHF
14	TRBV30	TRBJ2-7	once	TRBD1	TGTGCCTGGCGACCGGGACAGGGGGCGGGCGAGCAGTACTTC	CAWRPGQGAGEQYF
15	TRBV30	TRBJ2-1	NA	NA	TGTGCCTGGAGTACGAATAGCGGTTCCTACAATGAGCAGTTCTTC	CAWSTNSGSYNEQFF
13	TRBV19	TRBJ1-5	NA	TRBD1	TGTGCCAGTGACAGGGGGAGCAATCAGCCCCAGCATTTT	CASDRGSNQPQHF
14	TRBV4-2	TRBJ1-2	NA	TRBD1	TGTGCCAGCAGCTTGGGGACGCAGGGGGGCGGCTACACCTTC	CASSLGTQGGGYTF
13	TRBV19	TRBJ1-1	NA	NA	TGTGCCAGTAGCCCGATGGGACGTGGTGAAGCTTTCTTT	CASSPMGRGEAFF
12	TRBV11-3	TRBJ1-6	NA	NA	TGTGCCAGCAGCTTATTGGATTCACCCCTCCACTTT	CASSLLDSPLHF
14	TRBV2	TRBJ2-2	NA	NA	TGTGCCAGAAACCGGGATTCGAACACCGGGGAGCTGTTTTTT	CARNRDSNTGELFF
13	TRBV11-1	TRBJ2-3	few	NA	TGTGCCAGCAGCCCGCCCGGGGGTAATACGCAGTATTTT	CASSPPGGNTQYF
13	TRBV7-2	TRBJ1-2	NA	NA	TGTGCCAGCAGCCCCGCGTCCTGGGGTGGCTACACCTTC	CASSPASWGGYTF
16	TRBV5-4	TRBJ2-2	NA	TRBD1	TGTGCCAGCAGCTTGGGTGGACAGGGGAACACCGGGGAGCTGTTTTTT	CASSLGGQGNTGELFF
14	TRBV30	TRBJ2-7	NA	NA	TGTGCCTCACGATTTGGCATCTCGGCCTACGAGCAGTACTTC	CASRFGISAYEQYF
14	TRBV19	TRBJ2-1	NA	NA	TGTGCCAGTAAATGGGGGGTGCAATACAATGAGCAGTTCTTC	CASKWGVQYNEQFF
14	TRBV30	TRBJ1-2	NA	NA	TGTGCCTGGAGTCCCGATCGGGCCCCCAGGGGCTACACCTTC	CAWSPDRAPRGYTF
17	TRBV28	TRBJ2-5	NA	NA	TGTGCCAGCAGTTTAGGCCGACGAGGGGGTCTCCAAGAGACCCAGTACTTC	CASSLGRRGGLQETQYF
13	TRBV7-2	TRBJ2-7	once	NA	TGTGCCAGCAGCCCCAGGAGCTCCTACGAGCAGTACTTC	CASSPRSSYEQYF
15	TRBV18	TRBJ2-7	NA	NA	TGTGCCAGCTCACCAAGTGAACAGTTCTCCTACGAGCAGTACTTC	CASSPSEQFSYEQYF
16	TRBV6-5	TRBJ1-1	NA	NA	TGTGCCAGCAGTTATAATTGGATTGGGAGGGGCACTGAAGCTTTCTTT	CASSYNWIGRGTEAFF
13	TRBV6-1	TRBJ2-7	NA	NA	TGTGCCAGCAGTGATGGGACTTTTTACGAGCAGTACTTC	CASSDGTFYEQYF
15	TRBV7-9	TRBJ2-5	once	NA	TGTGCCAGCAGCCCCACCCGGGACGACCAAGAGACCCAGTACTTC	CASSPTRDDQETQYF
12	TRBV29-1	TRBJ2-1	NA	NA	TGCAGCGTTGAACGGTTCCGGGGTGAGCAGTTCTTC	CSVERFRGEQFF
14	TRBV11-2	TRBJ2-7	NA	NA	TGTGCCAGCAGCTTAGATCTGGAGAGTTACGAGCAGTACTTC	CASSLDLESYEQYF
14	TRBV6-5	TRBJ2-1	NA	TRBD1	TGTGCCGCCTCGAGACAGGGCTCCTACAATGAGCAGTTCTTC	CAASRQGSYNEQFF
14	TRBV5-4	TRBJ1-2	NA	NA	TGTGCCAGCGGCCGCCAAAGGACGGCGGGAGGCTACACCTTC	CASGRQRTAGGYTF
15	TRBV27	TRBJ2-1	NA	TRBD1	TGTGCCAGCAGGCCACAGGGGGTGTCCTACAATGAGCAGTTCTTC	CASRPQGVSYNEQFF